The 2 T cell receptor beta chains below all came from one sample that was sequenced in a study of cytomegalovirus exposure and HLA in healthy donors. Vbeta (60) and Jbeta (13) primers were used in the PCR. TCRdb's table, derived via immunoSEQ multiplex PCR, lists solely in-frame clones and lacks some. The sample shows under 150,000 clones, under 80% of them seen only once. Source material: PBMCs. These receptors were collected from a male donor in good health and CMV-seronegative.

This rearrangement joins TRBV27 to TRBJ1-2, with D perhaps matching TRBD1 (6 bases). V lost 1 base to trimming and J lost 5 bases, with 14 bases between them. The CDR3 has 15 residues. Germline CDR1 and CDR2: MNHEY and SMNVEV (reference sequence). CDR3 amino acids: CASSLFGQKSYGYTF. The CDR3, as DNA: TGTGCCAGCAGTTTATTCGGACAGAAATCTTATGGCTACACCTTC.

CDR3 amino acids: CASFQTLQETQYF. As DNA, the CDR3 is TGTGCCAGCTTCCAGACATTGCAAGAGACCCAGTACTTC. The J gene is TRBJ2-5, the V gene TRBV18; D is uncertain. Germline loops: CDR1 KGHSH, CDR2 LQKENI. This CDR3 is 13 amino acids long. V was pared by 7 bases and J by 2 bases, with 11 bases between. Supplemented by reference TRBV18 and TRBJ2-5, the full variable domain reads NAGVMQNPRHLVRRRGQEARLRCSPMKGHSHVYWYRQLPEEGLKFMVYLQKENIIDESGMPKERFSAEFPKEGPSILRIQQVVRGDSAAYFCASFQTLQETQYFGPGTRLLVL.